This T cell receptor (beta chain) was documented in a study of blood T cell repertoires in COVID-19. As processed by the authors: Nucleated cell counts were estimated from reference gene primer amplification. This table comes from immunoSEQ multiplex PCR, and its TCRdb copy is limited to in-frame clones, with some not included. V and J calls and clone size are as listed in that table; D and trimming were resolved from the DNA. The repertoire consists of roughly 160,000 clones, with about 86% occurring once and the leading ten covering 11%. The CDR3 is 16 amino acids. Germline assignment: CDR1 SGHTA and CDR2 FQGNSA. J lost 5 bases, V lost 9 bases, and 15 bases had no gene match.

Material for sequencing was peripheral blood. This rearrangement joins TRBV7-2 to TRBJ2-1, with 8 bases that match TRBD2. The receptor was isolated from a man in his sixties or seventies with active or convalescent COVID-19. CDR3 coding DNA: TGTGCCAGTAAGAAGGCGGCGGGGGGACACCACAATGAGCAGTTCTTC. Translated: CASKKAAGGHHNEQFF.